This T cell receptor beta chain comes out of a study of T cells in Graves' hyperthyroidism and ophthalmopathy. Study summary: Peripheral blood was drawn at first diagnosis, prior to all treatment.

There were TCR beta CDR3 regions amplified from RNA transcripts. HTBI primers were employed in a first-round RT-PCR of the TCR CDR3. One entry per CDR3 protein, called by TCRdb with MiXCR from the multiplex PCR reads. This sample carries fewer than 650,000 distinct CDR3 sequences, 14% of them seen once, and the ten largest clones take about 15%. Study-wide results and caveats: In blood, most of the thyroid clonotypes expanded above 0.001 were also present.

This clonotype has just a few counts. The antigen is undetermined. The authors took PBMCs from 10 ml fresh peripheral blood. Germline CDR1 is LGHDT and CDR2 is YNNKEL (reference sequence). The CDR3 is made up of 14 amino acids. Trimming pared 4 bases from V and 0 bases from J, leaving 9 bases between. The chain couples TRBV3-1 to TRBJ1-1; no reliable D call. This TCR was recovered from a woman aged 40 to 55 with Graves' hyperthyroidism. The sample comprised blood. The CDR3 loop is CASSRKAMNTEAFF. The CDR3 bases are TGTGCCAGCAGCCGGAAGGCTATGAACACTGAAGCTTTCTTT.